The 15 T cell receptor beta chains below were found in one sample sequenced in a study of early T cells in non-severe SARS-CoV-2 infection. TCRdb independently ran MiXCR on the 5' RACE reads; one entry per CDR3 protein. The sample yields 50,000 to 60,000 distinct CDR3 sequences, more than 7.5% seen once. What was sequenced was whole blood. These receptors all come from an adult who was a healthcare worker with PCR-confirmed SARS-CoV-2 infection or an uninfected control (not recorded which).

This clonotype occurred a few times. The chain joins TRBV28 to TRBJ2-7, with D possibly TRBD1 on 6 matching bases. Germline CDR1 reads MDHEN; CDR2 reads SYDVKM. V dropped 7 bases and J dropped 3 bases, with 19 bases sitting between them. The CDR3 is 15 residues long. The CDR3 here is CASTPLDRSLYEQYF. CDR3 DNA sequence: TGTGCCAGCACTCCTCTCGACAGGAGTCTCTACGAGCAGTACTTC.

This clonotype was detected many times. The J gene is TRBJ2-1, the V gene TRBV7-9, with a possible D match to TRBD1 (6 bases). Per the germline V gene, CDR1 is SEHNR and CDR2 is FQNEAQ (reference sequence). CDR3 length: 15 amino acids. Trimming left V 5 bases short and J 0 bases short, with 11 bases between. CDR3 sequence (DNA): TGTGCCAGCAGCGCTCAGGGGAGCTCCTACAATGAGCAGTTCTTC. The encoded protein is CASSAQGSSYNEQFF.

V is TRBV12-3 or TRBV12-4 and J is TRBJ1-6; 9 nucleotides align to TRBD1. Trimming took 5 bases from V and 11 from J; bases not matched to a gene: 4. This CDR3 contains 13 residues. CDR3 DNA: TGTGCCAGCAGTACGGGACAGGGTACACCCCTCCACTTT. This encodes CASSTGQGTPLHF.

The sample holds many counts of this clonotype. The chain carries TRBV2 and TRBJ1-2, with D uncertain. V lost 2 bases to trimming and J lost 8 bases, with 12 bases between them. From germline, CDR1 is SNHLY and CDR2 FYNNEI. This CDR3 region has 13 residues. CDR3: CASSEQYMEGYTF. For the CDR3, the DNA is TGTGCCAGCAGTGAACAGTATATGGAGGGCTACACCTTC.

This clonotype was counted only a few times. The CDR3 region has the DNA TGTGCCAGCAGCCAAGGTCAAGGGCCGGGATCACCCCTCCACTTT. As protein: CASSQGQGPGSPLHF. The chain employs TRBV4-2 and TRBJ1-6, with D hard to call. CDR1 and CDR2 from the germline V gene are LGHNA and YNFKEQ. Trimming took 1 base from V and 10 from J, leaving 14 bases between them. This CDR3 spans 15 amino acids.

This clonotype has at least ten counts. The V and J genes are TRBV28 and TRBJ2-2, with TRBD1 as a possible D gene (5 bases). CDR3 size: 16 residues. The germline V gene encodes CDR1 MDHEN and CDR2 SYDVKM. V was pared by 2 bases and J by 4 bases, with 14 bases between. CDR3 sequence (DNA): TGTGCCAGCAGTTTAACTACAGGCGATGGCACCGGGGAGCTGTTTTTT. Translated, it gives CASSLTTGDGTGELFF.

This clonotype appeared a few times. The CDR3 spells CASSLRLAGGPTDTQYF. The CDR3 DNA is TGTGCCAGCAGCCTACGACTAGCGGGAGGGCCCACAGATACGCAGTATTTT. V usage is TRBV3-1 and J usage is TRBJ2-3, with 14 bases identical to TRBD2. Unmatched junction bases numbered 5, after V lost 4 bases and J lost 2 bases. Germline values: CDR1 LGHDT, CDR2 YNNKEL (reference sequence). This CDR3 has 17 residues.

This clonotype was counted a few times. The chain combines TRBV5-1 with TRBJ2-1; 7 bases are a match to TRBD2. Trimming cost V 7 bases and J 1 base; bases outside gene matches: 8. This CDR3 has 15 residues. Germline CDR1 SGHRS, CDR2 YFSETQ. CDR3 residues: CASRIGGESYNEQFF. CDR3 in DNA: TGCGCCAGCCGCATTGGGGGGGAATCCTACAATGAGCAGTTCTTC.

This clonotype has more than one count but fewer than ten. J is TRBJ2-7 and V is TRBV29-1; D is perhaps TRBD1 (6 bases). Trimming took off 8 bases at V and 0 bases at J, with 14 bases between the two ends. There are 13 residues in the CDR3. CDR1 and CDR2 (germline): SQVTM, ANQGSEA. The CDR3 DNA sequence: TGCAGCATCTCTGGGACATCCTCCTACGAGCAGTACTTC. This sequence encodes CSISGTSSYEQYF.

This clonotype was detected only a few times. The chain joins TRBV7-3 to TRBJ2-3; 10 nucleotides agree with TRBD2. The CDR3 is made up of 15 amino acids. Unmatched junction bases numbered 10, after V lost 5 bases and J lost 8 bases. Germline CDR1 reads SGHTA; CDR2 reads FQGTGA. The CDR3 DNA reads as TGTGCCAGCAGCCCCCTAAGCGGGAGGGCCGGTACGCAGTATTTT. As protein: CASSPLSGRAGTQYF.

V usage is TRBV7-3 and J usage is TRBJ2-1, with 13 bases that match TRBD2. The CDR3 contains 15 residues. CDR1 SGHTA and CDR2 FQGTGA come from the germline V gene. The V gene end was trimmed by 4 bases and the J gene end by 8 bases; junction bases not matched to a gene: 5. CDR3 sequence: CASSSGLAGFDEQFF. CDR3 DNA: TGTGCCAGCAGCTCGGGACTAGCGGGATTTGATGAGCAGTTCTTC.

This clonotype was found many times. The chain employs TRBV18 and TRBJ1-5; D is perhaps TRBD1 (6 bases). Germline-derived CDR1 and CDR2 are KGHSH and LQKENI. The CDR3 runs to 14 residues. V was shortened by 3 bases and J by 4 bases, with 10 bases between the two germline ends. The CDR3 nucleotides are TGTGCCAGCTCACCGAGGACAGCTAATCAGCCCCAGCATTTT. Amino acids: CASSPRTANQPQHF.

The chain joins TRBV14 to TRBJ1-1; 9 bases map to TRBD1. The trim removed 4 bases at V and 4 bases at J, leaving 4 bases unmatched. The CDR3 runs 14 residues. The germline CDR1 and CDR2 sequences are SGHDN and FVKESK. The CDR3 is CASSRATGGTEAFF. CDR3 coding DNA: TGTGCCAGCAGCCGCGCGACAGGGGGCACTGAAGCTTTCTTT.

DNA for the CDR3: TGTGCCACCCAGAGGGACAGAGAAGAGACCCAGTACTTC. This sequence encodes CATQRDREETQYF. This chain joins TRBV19 and TRBJ2-5, with 7 positions matching TRBD1. This CDR3 has 13 amino acids. V lost 10 bases to trimming and J lost 3 bases; unmatched junction nucleotides: 8. Germline V CDR1 and CDR2: LNHDA, SQIVND (reference sequence).

This clonotype was picked up a small number of times. The V call is TRBV18, the J call TRBJ2-7; D may match TRBD1 or TRBD2 (5 bases each). From germline, CDR1 is KGHSH and CDR2 LQKENI. Trimming cost V 1 base and J 4 bases, with 11 bases left between them. The CDR3 totals 14 residues. CDR3 sequence reads: CASSPQGRGYEQYF. For the CDR3, the DNA is TGTGCCAGCTCACCACAGGGACGGGGTTACGAGCAGTACTTC.